Sequencing of this T cell receptor (beta chain) was carried out in a study of control samples from healthy donors and cancer patients. This clone has just a few counts. This CDR3 region has 19 residues. Germline V gene sequence: CDR1 SGHKS, CDR2 YYEKEE (reference sequence). Germline trimming cut 0 bases from V and 0 bases from J; bases unmatched to any gene: 11. The method was immunoSEQ multiplex PCR; TCRdb's version includes in-frame clones alone and lacks a portion of them. This table has 60,000 to 75,000 clones, approximately 89% appearing once. The chain uses TRBV5-5 and TRBJ2-1; TRBD1 agrees at 8 bases. The sequenced sample consisted of PBMCs. This sequence was found in a man in his 60s with colorectal cancer. The CDR3 coding sequence is TGTGCCAGCAGCTTGGCAGGGGGCCCCCGATTTAGCTCCTACAATGAGCAGTTCTTC. It is translated as CASSLAGGPRFSSYNEQFF.